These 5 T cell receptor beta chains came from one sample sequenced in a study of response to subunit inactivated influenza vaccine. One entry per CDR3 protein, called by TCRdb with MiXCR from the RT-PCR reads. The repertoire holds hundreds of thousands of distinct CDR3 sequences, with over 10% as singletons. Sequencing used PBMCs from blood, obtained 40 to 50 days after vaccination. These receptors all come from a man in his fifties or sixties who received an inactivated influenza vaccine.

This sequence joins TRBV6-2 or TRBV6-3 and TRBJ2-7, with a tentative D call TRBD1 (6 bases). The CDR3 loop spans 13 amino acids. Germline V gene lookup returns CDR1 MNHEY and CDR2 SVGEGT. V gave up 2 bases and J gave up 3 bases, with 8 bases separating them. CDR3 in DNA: TGTGCCAGCAGTTACCGGACAGTCTACGAGCAGTACTTC. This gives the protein CASSYRTVYEQYF.

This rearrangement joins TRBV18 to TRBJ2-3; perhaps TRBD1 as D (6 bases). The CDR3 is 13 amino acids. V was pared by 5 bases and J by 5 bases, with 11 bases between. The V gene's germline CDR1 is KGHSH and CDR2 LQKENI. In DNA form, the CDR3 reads TGTGCCAGCTCAAGGACAGCCCTAGATACGCAGTATTTT. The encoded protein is CASSRTALDTQYF.

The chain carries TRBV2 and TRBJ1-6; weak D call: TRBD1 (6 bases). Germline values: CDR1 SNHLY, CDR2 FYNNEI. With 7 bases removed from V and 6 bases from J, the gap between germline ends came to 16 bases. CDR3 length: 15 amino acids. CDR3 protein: CASTPRGEVNSPLHF. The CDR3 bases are TGTGCCAGCACCCCCAGGGGTGAGGTTAATTCACCCCTCCACTTT.

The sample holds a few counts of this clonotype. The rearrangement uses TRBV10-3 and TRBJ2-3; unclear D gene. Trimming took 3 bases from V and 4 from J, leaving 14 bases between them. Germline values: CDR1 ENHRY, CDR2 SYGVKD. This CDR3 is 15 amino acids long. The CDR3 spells CAISDGQTRPDTQYF. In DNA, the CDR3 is TGTGCCATCAGTGATGGGCAGACTCGGCCAGATACGCAGTATTTT.

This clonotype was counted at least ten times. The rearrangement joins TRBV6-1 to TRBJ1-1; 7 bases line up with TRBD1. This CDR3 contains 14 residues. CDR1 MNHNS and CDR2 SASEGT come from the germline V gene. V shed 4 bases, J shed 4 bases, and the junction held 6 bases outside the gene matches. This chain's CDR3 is CASSGQGWRTEAFF. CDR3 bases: TGTGCCAGCAGTGGACAGGGTTGGCGCACTGAAGCTTTCTTT.